This T cell receptor beta chain was recorded in a study of cytomegalovirus exposure and HLA in healthy donors. Study at large: Previous work identified 95 million to 140 million unique TCR beta sequences from around 170 million T cells. Broader study findings: The likely explanation for a cluster of highly shared sequence variants was sequencing artifact. A missense variant in DCLRE1C was later tied to TCR beta V- and J-gene trimming. In an earlier analysis, productive rearrangement rates for most beta V segments clustered near 87% or 30%.

For this clone: Antigen specificity is unknown.

The PCR employed 60 Vbeta primers together with 13 Jbeta primers. Generated by immunoSEQ multiplex PCR, the TCRdb table keeps only in-frame clones and is missing some. The table shows under 200,000 clones, with roughly 80% occurring only once. V shed 1 base and J shed 5 bases, with 12 bases lying between them. CDR3 length equals 14 residues. In germline, CDR1 is MNHNS, CDR2 SASEGT. Source material: PBMCs. The TCR was taken from a male donor in good health and CMV-seronegative. The rearrangement links TRBV6-1 to TRBJ2-7; D perhaps matches TRBD2 (5 bases). The CDR3 reads CASSEDEGYDEQYF. The CDR3 DNA sequence: TGTGCCAGCAGTGAAGACGAGGGCTACGACGAGCAGTACTTC.